This T cell receptor (beta chain) was profiled in a study of blood T cell repertoires in COVID-19. Study overall: PBMCs, B-cell-depleted T cells, or T cells were the source of the cDNA or gDNA that made up the material.

Clones were sequenced by immunoSEQ multiplex PCR, and TCRdb holds only the in-frame ones, with some missing. The table shows hundreds of thousands of clones, with around 82% occurring only once. This clone has more than one count but fewer than ten. Sequenced: peripheral blood. This sequence originates from a woman aged 45-65 years with acute or convalescent COVID-19.

CDR3 protein: CASRTTRAPYRGWDTEAFF. Here the CDR3 DNA reads TGTGCCAGCCGTACGACACGGGCCCCGTACAGGGGATGGGACACTGAAGCTTTCTTT. This chain links TRBV6-7 with TRBJ1-1, with 7 nucleotides matching TRBD1. TRBV6-7 is an ORF for which the function is uncertain. The V segment lost 8 bases and the J segment 3 bases; nucleotides outside the gene matches: 24. The CDR3 is 19 residues long.